This T cell receptor beta chain was sequenced in a study of blood T cell repertoires in COVID-19. Study in general: Sites in the United States, Italy and Spain provided acute and convalescent COVID-19 samples. T cells, B-cell-depleted T cells, or PBMCs supplied cDNA or gDNA.

Trimming stripped 5 bases from V and 3 bases from J, with 13 bases between. Per the germline V gene, CDR1 is SGHDN and CDR2 is FVKESK. The CDR3 is 15 residues long. Original data processing: Estimated nucleated cell counts came from reference gene primer amplification. Sequencing was performed with immunoSEQ multiplex PCR; in TCRdb, only in-frame clones are kept and a portion is missing. The DNA gave D and trimming, while V, J and clone size come from that table. Of about 250,000 clones in the sample, 70% to 90% are singletons; the top ten hold around 3%. The chain carries TRBV14 and TRBJ1-4; tentatively, D is TRBD1 (5 bases). This clonotype originated in a man younger than 35 with active or convalescent COVID-19. Sequenced material: peripheral blood. CDR3 sequence reads: CASSSRTSPNEKLFF. Written as DNA, the CDR3 is TGTGCCAGCAGCTCCCGGACAAGCCCTAATGAAAAACTGTTTTTT.